Following are 6 T cell receptor beta chains from one sample sequenced in a study of blood T cell repertoires in COVID-19. TCRdb's table, derived via immunoSEQ multiplex PCR, lists solely in-frame clones and lacks some. The table includes roughly 300,000 clones, 80% to 90% detected once. Sequenced input: peripheral blood. The source of these receptors is a woman aged 50 to 60 who had recovered from COVID-19.

The J gene is TRBJ1-4, the V gene TRBV28; 8 positions match TRBD1. CDR3 length equals 15 residues. Trimming took 4 bases from V and 5 from J; bases not matched to a gene: 6. The germline gives CDR1 MDHEN, CDR2 SYDVKM. CDR3 sequence reads: CASSSTGVENEKLFF. The CDR3 DNA is TGTGCCAGCAGTTCGACAGGGGTCGAGAATGAAAAACTGTTTTTT.

The V gene is TRBV3-1 (or the pseudogene TRBV3-2), the J gene TRBJ1-6; tentatively, D is TRBD1 (6 bases). Germline CDR1 reads LGHDT; CDR2 reads YNNKEL (reference sequence). The CDR3 extends over 15 amino acids. Trimming took 1 base from V and 10 from J, leaving 14 bases between them. The CDR3 reads CASSQGRGVGSPLHF. The CDR3 region has the DNA TGTGCCAGCAGCCAAGGCAGGGGAGTAGGCTCACCCCTCCACTTT.

The gene calls are TRBV3-1 (or the pseudogene TRBV3-2) and TRBJ2-3; 10 nucleotides match TRBD2. CDR3 length: 17 residues. V trimming: 0 bases; J trimming: 4 bases; junction bases outside the gene matches: 7. Germline V gene sequence: CDR1 LGHDT, CDR2 YNNKEL (reference sequence). The CDR3 DNA sequence: TGTGCCAGCAGCCAAGAACAAGCGGGAGGGCCGGCAGATACGCAGTATTTT. Translating gives CASSQEQAGGPADTQYF.

The chain joins TRBV28 to TRBJ2-6, with D unresolved. The germline CDR1 and CDR2 sequences are MDHEN and SYDVKM. This CDR3 is 14 amino acids long. Trimming cost V 5 bases and J 0 bases, with 5 bases left between them. The CDR3 region is CASSDFSGANVLTF. The DNA of the CDR3 is TGTGCCAGCAGTGACTTCTCTGGGGCCAACGTCCTGACTTTC. The full variable domain, its missing parts supplied by reference TRBV28 and TRBJ2-6, is DVKVTQSSRYLVKRTGEKVFLECVQDMDHENMFWYRQDPGLGLRLIYFSYDVKMKEKGDIPEGYSVSREKKERFSLILESASTNQTSMYLCASSDFSGANVLTFGAGSRLTVL.

The rearrangement links TRBV19 to TRBJ1-5, with 8 bases fitting TRBD1. Trimming removed 1 base from V and 5 bases from J; junction bases left unmatched: 16. The germline CDR1 and CDR2 sequences are LNHDA and SQIVND (reference sequence). The CDR3 contains 19 residues. The CDR3 is CASSIGPGQGAKGDQPQHF. CDR3 bases: TGTGCCAGTAGTATAGGGCCAGGGCAGGGGGCGAAGGGTGATCAGCCCCAGCATTTT.

This rearrangement joins TRBV7-2 to TRBJ2-7; 10 bases match TRBD2. Germline values: CDR1 SGHTA, CDR2 FQGNSA. The CDR3 spans 17 residues. J lost 1 base, V lost 3 bases, and 9 bases had no gene match. In DNA form, the CDR3 reads TGTGCCAGCAGCTTCTTAGCGGGGGGAGGCAGGTCCTACGAGCAGTACTTC. It codes for CASSFLAGGGRSYEQYF.